Listed below are T cell receptor beta chains from one sample, sequenced in a study of neurological immune-mediated disorders. TCRdb itself ran the 5' RACE reads through MiXCR, one entry per CDR3 protein. The repertoire includes 55,000 to 75,000 distinct CDR3 sequences, over 9.5% of them detected once, and around a tenth sits in the top ten. The sample was PBMCs. Receptors originate from a woman aged 55-70 years with HTLV-1-associated myelopathy (HAM/TSP). Each CDR3 is given with its conserved first and last residue. D genes are given only for firm matches. Clone size appears in some rows only: once, few, many, or a class for an expanded clone.

TRBV19	TRBD2	many	TRBJ2-1	TGTGCCAGTACTCAACAACTAGCGGGGTACAATGAGCAGTTCTTC	CASTQQLAGYNEQFF
TRBV5-1	.	.	TRBJ2-2	TGCGCCAGTAGATCCAGTGCGAACACCGGGGAGATGTTTTTT	CASRSSANTGEMFF
TRBV28	.	.	TRBJ2-1	TGTGCCAGCAGTTTAGGCCAGGGCAGCCAAAATCAGTTCTTC	CASSLGQGSQNQFF
TRBV20-1	TRBD2	many	TRBJ2-1	TGCAGTGCTAGGATCCTAGCGGACTACAATGAGCAGTTCTTC	CSARILADYNEQFF
TRBV7-9	TRBD2	many	TRBJ2-1	TGTGCCAGCAGCCCCCCCGGACTAGCGACAAACAATGAGCAGTTCTTC	CASSPPGLATNNEQFF
TRBV10-2	.	many	TRBJ1-5	TGCGCCAGCAGTGACGGACAGCCCCAGCATTTT	CASSDGQPQHF
TRBV7-7	.	many	TRBJ1-1	TGTGCCAGCAGCTTGGGTCTAGGGGATAAAGCTTTCTTT	CASSLGLGDKAFF
TRBV7-9	TRBD2	many	TRBJ2-4	TGTGCCAGCAGCTTATTAGCGGGAGAGACCAAAAACATTCAGTACTTC	CASSLLAGETKNIQYF
TRBV12-3/TRBV12-4	.	many	TRBJ1-1	TGTGCCAGCAGGACAGGTAGCATGAACACTGAAGCTTTCTTT	CASRTGSMNTEAFF
TRBV7-9	TRBD2	many	TRBJ2-7	TGTGCCAGCAGCTTAGTAGCGGGAGTAAGCTCCTACGAGCAGTACTTC	CASSLVAGVSSYEQYF
TRBV9	.	many	TRBJ2-2	TGTGCCAGCAGCCTTAGGGCCGGGGAGCTGTTTTTT	CASSLRAGELFF
TRBV10-3	.	many	TRBJ2-1	TGTGCCAGTGTGGGGGGGCGGGAGTCTAATGAGCAGTTCTTC	CASVGGRESNEQFF
TRBV11-2	.	.	TRBJ2-5	TGTGCCAGCACCCTTAGGGGAGAAGAGACCCAGTACTTC	CASTLRGEETQYF
TRBV20-1	.	many	TRBJ2-4	TGCAGTGCTGGCGGACAGGCCAAAAACATTCAGTACTTC	CSAGGQAKNIQYF
TRBV29-1	.	many	TRBJ1-1	TGCAGCGTCCGGGCCGGGACCACTGAAGCTTTCTTT	CSVRAGTTEAFF
TRBV6-6	.	many	TRBJ1-1	TGTGCCAGCAAAGCGACCCTTGTTGAAGCTTTCTTT	CASKATLVEAFF
TRBV5-6	TRBD1	many	TRBJ2-1	TGTGCCAGCACCTGGGACAGGGGCTCCTACAATGAGCAGTTCTTC	CASTWDRGSYNEQFF
TRBV5-1	.	few	TRBJ1-4	TGCGCCCGCGGCTGGGATCAGGAAAAACTGTTTTTT	CARGWDQEKLFF
TRBV11-2	TRBD1	many	TRBJ2-7	TGTGCCAGCAGCTTACAACAGGGGGCGAGTGTGCAGTACTTC	CASSLQQGASVQYF
TRBV5-1	.	many	TRBJ2-3	TGCGCCAGCAGCTTGGACCGGGCTAGCACAGATACGCAGTATTTT	CASSLDRASTDTQYF
TRBV7-3	.	.	TRBJ2-1	TGTGCCAGCGGGAGCGGCTACAATGAGCAGTTCTTC	CASGSGYNEQFF
TRBV5-1	.	many	TRBJ1-2	TGCGCCACCAGCCCTCAAGAAGGGATCTATGGCTACACCTTC	CATSPQEGIYGYTF
TRBV3-1	TRBD1	many	TRBJ2-1	TGTGCCAGCAGCACTCGACAGGGCCTACGCAATGAGCAGTTCTTC	CASSTRQGLRNEQFF
TRBV2	.	many	TRBJ2-7	TGTGTCGGAACCAGGGACGGACGAGGCGAGCAGTACTTC	CVGTRDGRGEQYF
TRBV6-5	.	many	TRBJ2-1	TGTGCCAGCAGTTACTCGCAAGTACACTCCTACAATGAGCAGTTCTTC	CASSYSQVHSYNEQFF
TRBV20-1	.	few	TRBJ2-5	TGCAGTGCTGTACTAGACATACAGTACTTC	CSAVLDIQYF
TRBV11-2	.	many	TRBJ1-5	TGTGCCAGCAGCTCCTGGACAGATAATCAGCCCCAGCATTTT	CASSSWTDNQPQHF
TRBV7-6	TRBD2	.	TRBJ2-3	TGTGCCAGCAAGCTAGCGGGAGGGCCGGCAGATACGCAGTATTTT	CASKLAGGPADTQYF
TRBV5-1	.	many	TRBJ1-6	TGCGCCAGCAGCGTAACAGGGTTCCGATCCTATAATTCACCCCTCCACTTT	CASSVTGFRSYNSPLHF
TRBV5-1	.	many	TRBJ2-7	TGCGCCAGCACTTCGGAAGGGTCCAGTTACGAGCAGTACTTC	CASTSEGSSYEQYF
TRBV5-5	TRBD2	many	TRBJ2-3	TGTGCCAGCAGCTTGGAGGAGGGAGTTTGGCGGGGGTACACAGATACGCAGTATTTT	CASSLEEGVWRGYTDTQYF
TRBV7-2	TRBD2	many	TRBJ2-3	TGTGCCAGCAGCTTACCTAGCGGGATAAAAGATACGCAGTATTTT	CASSLPSGIKDTQYF
TRBV11-2	.	.	TRBJ2-1	TGTGCCAGCAGCCCCGAGAGAGGCTCCTACAATGAGCAGTTCTTC	CASSPERGSYNEQFF
TRBV3-1	.	many	TRBJ2-1	TGTGCCAGCAGCCCCCGCAGCGCCTCCTCCTACAATGAGCAGTTCTTC	CASSPRSASSYNEQFF
TRBV5-1	.	many	TRBJ2-7	TGCGCCAGCAGCTTGGATGCAGGGATCGTCTACGAGCAGTACTTC	CASSLDAGIVYEQYF
TRBV7-2	.	.	TRBJ1-4	TGTGCCAGCAGCAGTCCGACAGGTGTTCGCGAAAAACTGCTTTTT	CASSSPTGVREKLLF
TRBV28	.	.	TRBJ2-7	TGTGCCAACACAGAGGTAGGCAGGGGCGGGCAGTACTTC	CANTEVGRGGQYF
TRBV28	.	.	TRBJ1-2	TGTGCCAGCAGTTGGGGGACCAACTATGGCTACACCTTC	CASSWGTNYGYTF
TRBV19	.	many	TRBJ1-1	TGTGCCAGTAGTTCGGGACTGATAACTGAAGCTTTCTTT	CASSSGLITEAFF
TRBV5-1	.	many	TRBJ2-3	TGCGCCAGCAGCGCGCTTACTACACCGGGAACAGATACGCAGTATTTT	CASSALTTPGTDTQYF
TRBV29-1	.	many	TRBJ1-6	TGCAGCGTGTCCAAAGGGGACAATTCACCCCTCCACTTT	CSVSKGDNSPLHF
TRBV5-1	TRBD1	many	TRBJ2-7	TGCGCCAGCAGCTCCGGACAGGGAACGGGGGAGCAGTACTTC	CASSSGQGTGEQYF
TRBV6-6	TRBD2	.	TRBJ2-1	TGTGCCAGCAGTACAGGACTAGCGGGAGAAAATGAGCAGTTCTTC	CASSTGLAGENEQFF
TRBV10-2	.	many	TRBJ2-7	TGCGCCAGCAGTTCCCGAAGCCCGACCTACGAGCAGTACTTC	CASSSRSPTYEQYF
TRBV4-1	.	many	TRBJ1-1	TGCGCCAGCAGCCACCCAAGAAACACTGAAGCTTTCTTT	CASSHPRNTEAFF
TRBV10-2	TRBD1	many	TRBJ1-1	TGCGCCAGCAGTGAGTTTACAAACAGGGGGCATAAAGCTTTCTTT	CASSEFTNRGHKAFF
TRBV20-1	TRBD2	many	TRBJ2-1	TGCAGTGCTACGACTAGCCCCTACAATGAGCAGTTCTTC	CSATTSPYNEQFF
TRBV18	TRBD1	many	TRBJ1-2	TGTGCCAGCTCACCTCTCCAGGGGGACGGTCGCTACACCTTC	CASSPLQGDGRYTF
TRBV7-8	.	many	TRBJ2-3	TGTGCCAGCAGCTTAGTCCTATTTAGTAGCACAGATACGCAGTATTTT	CASSLVLFSSTDTQYF
TRBV27	.	many	TRBJ1-5	TGTGCCAGCAGTTTAGGTCCCAGGGATCAGCCCCAGCATTTT	CASSLGPRDQPQHF
TRBV12-3/TRBV12-4	.	many	TRBJ2-2	TGTGCCAGCAGTTTAATTCCGAACACCGGGGAGCTGTTTTTT	CASSLIPNTGELFF
TRBV6-5	TRBD1	many	TRBJ2-6	TGTGCCAGCAGTTACTCGGTTTCAACAGGGGGTCTGTGGTCTGGGGCCAACGTCCTGACTTTC	CASSYSVSTGGLWSGANVLTF
TRBV10-3	TRBD1	many	TRBJ2-5	TGTGCCATCAGCGCCGGGACAGGTCAAGGGACCCAGTACTTC	CAISAGTGQGTQYF
TRBV5-1	TRBD2	many	TRBJ2-7	TGCGCCAGCAGCTTGGGATCGACTAGCGGGAGGCCAAAAACCGAGCAGTACTTC	CASSLGSTSGRPKTEQYF
TRBV7-2	.	many	TRBJ1-6	TGTGCCAGCAGCTTGGGGTTGGCTGGGGGCACTTCACCCCTCCACTTT	CASSLGLAGGTSPLHF
TRBV7-8	TRBD2	many	TRBJ2-6	TGTGCCAGCAGCTTAAAAAGGCTGACTAGCGGGAGGGCTGGGGCCAACGTCCTGACTTTC	CASSLKRLTSGRAGANVLTF
TRBV20-1	.	many	TRBJ1-2	TGCAGTGCTAGAGATGGCCGGCAGGGGACTAACTATGGCTACACCTTC	CSARDGRQGTNYGYTF
TRBV9	.	.	TRBJ2-7	TGTGCCAGCAGCGTAGAAGTTGGAGGGGATCCCTACGAGCAGTACTTC	CASSVEVGGDPYEQYF
TRBV12-3/TRBV12-4	.	many	TRBJ2-3	TGTGCCAGCAGCGCATTAGGGGGCGGGAGATCGGATACGCAGTATTTT	CASSALGGGRSDTQYF